This T cell receptor beta chain was captured in a study of blood T cell repertoires in COVID-19. Whole-study context: Donors in the United States, Italy and Spain gave samples during acute or convalescent COVID-19. The analysed material was cDNA or gDNA that came from T cells, B-cell-depleted T cells, or PBMCs.

Original data processing: Estimates of nucleated cell counts were drawn from the amplification of reference gene primers. Profiled with immunoSEQ multiplex PCR; TCRdb holds only in-frame clones, not every one. From that table come the V and J calls and clone size; the DNA was used to work out D and trimming. The sample lists approximately 250,000 clones; roughly 86% were seen once. The CDR3 has 11 amino acids. The V gene's germline CDR1 is DFQATT and CDR2 SNEGSKA (reference sequence). Trimming cost V 7 bases and J 3 bases, with 7 bases left between them. The V and J genes are TRBV20-1 and TRBJ2-1; possible D gene TRBD2, 6 bases. Sequencing was carried out using peripheral blood. This clonotype originated in a man in his forties or fifties with active or convalescent COVID-19. DNA for the CDR3: TGCAGTGGGGGGGTCTACAATGAGCAGTTCTTC. Translated: CSGGVYNEQFF.